These 11 T cell receptor beta chains originate from one sample sequenced in a study of cytomegalovirus exposure and HLA in healthy donors. PCR involved 60 Vbeta and 13 Jbeta primers. Method: immunoSEQ multiplex PCR; TCRdb's copy keeps in-frame clones and lacks some. The sample holds 100,000 to 150,000 clones, 75% to 90% seen once. Sequenced material: PBMCs. The receptors shown here come from a woman in her 40s in good health and CMV-seronegative.

This clone appeared a few times. This rearrangement joins TRBV7-2 to TRBJ2-7; TRBD2 matches 12 bases. Germline CDR1 is SGHTA and CDR2 is FQGNSA. The CDR3 consists of 16 residues. After removal of 5 bases from V and 7 bases from J, the junction contained 12 bases not matched to a gene. The CDR3 DNA reads TGTGCCAGCAGCCTGTCTAGCGGGAGGGTCTATGAGGAGCAGTACTTC. It specifies CASSLSSGRVYEEQYF. The whole variable domain, remainder taken from reference TRBV7-2 and TRBJ2-7, is GAGVSQSPSNKVTEKGKDVELRCDPISGHTALYWYRQSLGQGLEFLIYFQGNSAPDKSGLPSDRFSAERTGGSVSTLTIQRTQQEDSAVYLCASSLSSGRVYEEQYFGPGTRLTVT.

The chain is built from TRBV15 and TRBJ2-5; D gene ambiguous. This CDR3 comprises 13 residues. Trimming left V 1 base short and J 3 bases short, with 6 bases between. Per the germline V gene, CDR1 is LNHNV and CDR2 is YYDKDF (reference sequence). The CDR3 nucleotides read TGTGCCACCAGCAGAGGTGGAGAAGAGACCCAGTACTTC. Translating gives CATSRGGEETQYF.

V and J are TRBV7-9 and TRBJ2-2; 11 positions agree with TRBD2. The V gene's germline CDR1 is SEHNR and CDR2 FQNEAQ (reference sequence). This CDR3 has 16 amino acids. V lost 5 bases to trimming and J lost 1 base; unmatched junction nucleotides: 3. For the CDR3, the DNA is TGTGCCAGCAGCCGTAGCGGGAGGGGGAACACCGGGGAGCTGTTTTTT. Its translation is CASSRSGRGNTGELFF.

Worth noting for this clone: One end of the junction is discordant with germline, which a read error may explain. Other DNA sequences in the same sample also yield this CDR3. The rearrangement links TRBV5-3 to TRBJ2-6; maybe TRBD1 (5 bases). TRBV5-3 is filed as an ORF, its function uncertain. The CDR3 spans 16 residues. The chain's CDR3 is CARSCQGSSGANVLTF. CDR3 nucleotides: TGTGCCCGAAGCTGCCAGGGCTCCTCTGGGGCCAACGTCCTGACTTTC.

The chain has TRBV9 and TRBJ2-7; TRBD2 agrees at 7 bases. V gave up 4 bases and J gave up 4 bases; unmatched junction bases: 2. CDR1 SGDLS and CDR2 YYNGEE come from the germline V gene. The CDR3 length is 12 residues. The CDR3 here is CASSPGGYEQYF. DNA for the CDR3: TGTGCCAGCAGCCCGGGGGGTTACGAGCAGTACTTC.

CDR3 sequence: CASSGGVYEQYF. The DNA of the CDR3 is TGTGCCAGCAGTGGAGGGGTCTACGAGCAGTACTTC. The chain recombines TRBV11-2 with TRBJ2-7, with TRBD2 as a possible D gene (6 bases). The CDR3 has 12 amino acids. Germline CDR1 and CDR2: SGHAT and FQNNGV. V lost 6 bases and J 3 bases, leaving 9 bases between the germline ends.

The rearrangement links TRBV28 to TRBJ2-7; D possibly corresponds to TRBD2 (6 bases). CDR1 is MDHEN, CDR2 SYDVKM, per germline. V gave up 4 bases and J gave up 6 bases, with 16 bases separating them. The CDR3 sequence is 14 residues long. CDR3 DNA sequence: TGTGCCAGCAGTTCCCTAGCGAATCTCAGCGAGCAGTACTTC. Translating gives CASSSLANLSEQYF.

This chain connects TRBV19 to TRBJ1-5; weak D call: TRBD1 (5 bases). Trimming took off 2 bases at V and 4 bases at J, with 18 bases between the two ends. Germline CDR1 and CDR2: LNHDA and SQIVND (reference sequence). CDR3 size: 17 residues. CDR3 protein: CASSITGTPGPNQPQHF. CDR3 sequence (DNA): TGTGCCAGTAGTATAACCGGGACTCCGGGCCCTAATCAGCCCCAGCATTTT.

V gene TRBV7-9 combines with J gene TRBJ2-4; 7 positions agree with TRBD2. Trimming at V came to 1 base and at J to 14 bases, leaving 5 bases not matched to a gene. The germline CDR1 and CDR2 sequences are SEHNR and FQNEAQ (reference sequence). The CDR3 loop spans 12 amino acids. The CDR3 region is CASSLDLAAEYF. CDR3 nucleotides: TGTGCCAGCAGCTTAGACCTAGCGGCCGAGTACTTC.

The V gene is TRBV14, the J gene TRBJ1-1; D ambiguous. Looked up from germline, CDR1 is SGHDN and CDR2 is FVKESK. This CDR3 has 14 amino acids. Trimming cost V 0 bases and J 7 bases, with 12 bases left between them. The CDR3 loop reads CASSQDSRRGEAFF. The CDR3 DNA reads as TGTGCCAGCAGCCAAGATTCGCGGCGAGGTGAAGCTTTCTTT.

This chain links TRBV27 with TRBJ2-6; weak D call: TRBD1 (6 bases). The CDR3 has 15 amino acids. V shed 5 bases and J shed 2 bases, with 10 bases lying between them. Germline CDR1 and CDR2: MNHEY and SMNVEV (reference sequence). The CDR3 DNA reads TGTGCCAGCAGTCCGGACAGACCTGGGGCCAACGTCCTGACTTTC. Its protein is CASSPDRPGANVLTF.